The TCR beta chain under discussion was sequenced for a study of T cells in tuberculosis. Study overall: Within 7 days of starting treatment, or before, PBMC were stored.

Germline-derived CDR1 and CDR2 are MNHEY and SMNVEV (reference sequence). V shed 6 bases and J 1 base; nucleotides not matched to a gene: 7. The CDR3 spans 16 residues. This clone occurred once. The antigen is unknown. The protocol was immunoSEQ multiplex PCR, while the TCRdb copy is restricted to in-frame clones and leaves out a portion. This sample has roughly 34,000 clones, with over 85% found just once. As to time point: new active TB diagnosis, blood taken before or within 7 days of starting treatment. Overall study results and limits: Shorter CDR3-alpha in active tuberculosis partly drove smaller distances. Samples were chosen by availability of cryopreserved specimens.

This clonotype originated in an adult with tuberculosis. The V call is TRBV27, the J call TRBJ2-3, with 10 positions matching TRBD2. The sample in question was PBMCs, obtained at tuberculosis diagnosis. CDR3 bases: TGTGCCAGCAGACCCACCGGGACTAGCGGCACAGATACGCAGTATTTT. This gives the protein CASRPTGTSGTDTQYF.